The clone carrying this TCR beta chain has more than one count but fewer than ten. This entry comes from a study of blood T cell repertoires in COVID-19. The table came from immunoSEQ multiplex PCR; TCRdb's copy has only in-frame clones and leaves some out. This table holds 250,000 to 300,000 clones, roughly 87% found once. The CDR3 consists of 15 residues. Per the germline V gene, CDR1 is SGHRS and CDR2 is YFSETQ. The J segment lost 5 bases and the V segment lost 1 base, leaving 8 bases of the junction unmatched. Sample: peripheral blood. This chain joins TRBV5-1 and TRBJ2-5; 7 nucleotides agree with TRBD2. This TCR was recovered from a woman in her forties or fifties who had recovered from COVID-19. The CDR3 protein is CASSLYWGGLETQYF. Written as DNA, the CDR3 is TGCGCCAGCAGCTTGTATTGGGGGGGTTTGGAGACCCAGTACTTC.